This T cell receptor (beta chain) was sequenced for a study of early T cells in non-severe SARS-CoV-2 infection. Germline V gene data show CDR1 as GTSNPN and CDR2 as SVGIG (reference sequence). This CDR3 region has 15 residues. Trimming took off 3 bases at V and 3 bases at J, with 18 bases between the two ends. In TCRdb, the 5' RACE reads were re-called with MiXCR into one record per CDR3 protein. Of some 58,000 distinct CDR3 sequences in the sample, about an eighth were seen once. This clonotype occurred a few times. This chain connects TRBV30 to TRBJ2-7; TRBD1 might be the D (5 bases). The clonotype was recovered from an adult who was a healthcare worker with PCR-confirmed SARS-CoV-2 infection or an uninfected control (not recorded which). Sequenced sample: whole blood. The CDR3 region is CAWSAQGYGNYEQYF. CDR3 DNA: TGTGCCTGGAGCGCCCAGGGATATGGAAACTACGAGCAGTACTTC.